One and the same sample provided the 16 T cell receptor beta chains below, sequenced in a study of metastatic and nonmetastatic thyroid tumors. Nobody among the patients had been given any treatment before thyroid surgery. TCRdb re-clonotyped the PCR reads via MiXCR. The data hold 3,500 to 5,000 clones, with around a fifth observed a single time. The sample consisted of tumor tissue. The receptors were sampled from a female donor with papillary thyroid cancer or a benign thyroid nodule (not recorded which). Some clones in this sample may be carry-over from other donors' samples.

This chain uses TRBV7-2 with TRBJ2-7; D is unclear. The CDR3 covers 14 residues. The germline V gene has CDR1 SGHTA and CDR2 FQGNSA. V lost 0 bases and J lost 0, with 6 bases in between. CDR3: CASSLASSSYEQYF. CDR3 DNA: TGTGCCAGCAGCTTAGCGAGTAGCTCCTACGAGCAGTACTTC.

V usage is TRBV15 and J usage is TRBJ1-1; 7 bases line up with TRBD1. Germline V lookup: CDR1 LNHNV, CDR2 YYDKDF (reference sequence). This CDR3 has 14 residues. J lost 4 bases, V lost 1 base, and 3 bases had no gene match. CDR3 loop: CATSRVTGSTEAFF. CDR3 DNA sequence: TGTGCCACCAGCAGAGTGACAGGGTCCACTGAAGCTTTCTTT.

The genes are TRBV20-1 and TRBJ2-5; 9 nucleotides agree with TRBD1. This CDR3 contains 15 residues. CDR1 is DFQATT and CDR2 is SNEGSKA in the germline V gene (reference sequence). V lost 0 bases and J lost 5; bases outside the gene matches: 7. In DNA form, the CDR3 reads TGCAGTGCTAGAGACACCACAGGGGGCACGGAGACCCAGTACTTC. Amino acid sequence: CSARDTTGGTETQYF.

This clone is medium-sized by share. This sequence joins TRBV2 and TRBJ1-2, with D tentatively TRBD1 (6 bases). Germline assignment: CDR1 SNHLY and CDR2 FYNNEI. Trimming removed 8 bases from V and 8 bases from J, with 27 bases in between. The CDR3 is made up of 16 amino acids. CDR3 coding DNA: TGTGCCAGCTCCACCAGTCAGGGGTCCCTCTCGAGGGGCTACACCTTC. Protein product: CASSTSQGSLSRGYTF. Variable domain in full (rest from reference TRBV2 and TRBJ1-2): EPEVTQTPSHQVTQMGQEVILRCVPISNHLYFYWYRQILGQKVEFLVSFYNNEISEKSEIFDDQFSVERPDGSNFTLKIRSTKLEDSAMYFCASSTSQGSLSRGYTFGSGTRLTVV.

V is TRBV6-1 and J is TRBJ2-1; TRBD1 agrees at 12 bases. CDR1 MNHNS and CDR2 SASEGT come from the germline V gene. The V and J ends lost 6 bases and 3 bases, in that order; junction bases with no gene match: 3. This CDR3 has 15 residues. Written as DNA, the CDR3 is TGTGCCAGCAGGGGGGACAGGGGGCTCTACAATGAGCAGTTCTTC. This encodes CASRGDRGLYNEQFF.

As to this clone: At one boundary the junction diverges from the germline segment, which might be a read error. The chain joins TRBV9 to TRBJ2-1; 10 bases are a match to TRBD1. The CDR3 loop spans 14 amino acids. Germline V CDR1 and CDR2: SGDLS, YYNGEE. The CDR3 here is CACSARTGGNEQFF. The CDR3 DNA sequence: TGTGCCTGCAGCGCACGGACAGGGGGCAATGAGCAGTTCTTC.

By its share, this clone is medium-sized. The genes are TRBV7-2 and TRBJ2-1; 8 positions agree with TRBD2. The CDR3 consists of 15 residues. CDR1 is SGHTA and CDR2 is FQGNSA in the germline V gene. With 7 bases clipped from V and 8 bases from J, the junction kept 13 bases outside the gene matches. The CDR3 reads CASKFGAGGDYEQFF. The CDR3 DNA is TGTGCCAGCAAATTCGGTGCGGGAGGAGACTATGAGCAGTTCTTC. Full variable domain (outside the CDR3, taken from reference TRBV7-2 and TRBJ2-1): GAGVSQSPSNKVTEKGKDVELRCDPISGHTALYWYRQSLGQGLEFLIYFQGNSAPDKSGLPSDRFSAERTGGSVSTLTIQRTQQEDSAVYLCASKFGAGGDYEQFFGPGTRLTVL.

The CDR3, as DNA: TGCAGTGCTCCGGACCCTTTGACAGGAGACACAGATACGCAGTATTTT. It yields the protein CSAPDPLTGDTDTQYF. The chain links TRBV20-1 to TRBJ2-3; possible D gene TRBD1, 6 bases. With 5 bases removed from V and 2 bases from J, the gap between germline ends came to 20 bases. Germline values: CDR1 DFQATT, CDR2 SNEGSKA (reference sequence). CDR3 length: 16 residues.

The chain combines TRBV5-1 with TRBJ1-2; TRBD1 aligns across 8 bases. The V and J ends lost 4 bases and 3 bases, in that order; junction bases with no gene match: 5. In germline, CDR1 is SGHRS, CDR2 YFSETQ. This CDR3 spans 14 amino acids. The DNA of the CDR3 is TGCGCCAGCAGCGACAAACAGGGGGACTATGGCTACACCTTC. It yields the protein CASSDKQGDYGYTF.

The V call is TRBV20-1, the J call TRBJ2-3; D not resolved. The CDR3 is 11 residues long. Per the germline V gene, CDR1 is DFQATT and CDR2 is SNEGSKA (reference sequence). CDR3 nucleotides: TGCAGCGTCTCGAGCACAGATACGCAGTATTTT. It yields the protein CSVSSTDTQYF.

The chain is built from TRBV30 and TRBJ2-7; no definite D call. The V end lost 5 bases, the J end lost 3 bases, and 11 bases lay between the germline ends. Germline CDR1 is GTSNPN and CDR2 is SVGIG (reference sequence). The CDR3 runs 12 residues. The CDR3 DNA is TGTGCCTGGTCGTACGTGGACTACGAGCAGTACTTC. It codes for CAWSYVDYEQYF.

The rearrangement joins TRBV6-2 or TRBV6-3 to TRBJ1-2; no clear D gene. Trimming shortened V by 0 bases and J by 5 bases, and 1 base separated the two germline ends. From germline, CDR1 is MNHEY and CDR2 SVGEGT. The CDR3 runs to 11 residues. CDR3 loop: CASSYSYGYTF. DNA of the CDR3: TGTGCCAGCAGTTACTCGTATGGCTACACCTTC.

This clone was seen only a few times. The chain employs TRBV28 and TRBJ2-3, with 9 bases fitting TRBD1. Unmatched junction bases numbered 8, after V lost 6 bases and J lost 4 bases. Germline V gives CDR1 MDHEN, CDR2 SYDVKM. The CDR3 is made up of 15 amino acids. The CDR3 is CASRGTGWASDTQYF. Here the CDR3 DNA reads TGTGCCAGCAGGGGGACAGGGTGGGCTTCAGATACGCAGTATTTT.

This clone turned up a few times. V is TRBV6-4 and J is TRBJ1-2; 10 bases align to TRBD1. The germline CDR1 and CDR2 sequences are MRHNA and SNTAGT. The CDR3 runs to 15 residues. V was pared by 5 bases and J by 0 bases, with 3 bases of the junction left unmatched. CDR3 residues: CASSSGTGANYGYTF. In DNA, the CDR3 is TGTGCCAGCAGTTCCGGGACAGGGGCTAACTATGGCTACACCTTC.

This clone was seen more than once but under ten times. The gene calls are TRBV28 and TRBJ1-2; no reliable D call. The germline V gene has CDR1 MDHEN and CDR2 SYDVKM. The V and J ends lost 5 bases and 4 bases respectively, with 8 bases between them. The CDR3 consists of 12 residues. The CDR3 DNA sequence: TGTGCCAGCAGTCCCACAATCTATGGCTACACCTTC. It encodes CASSPTIYGYTF.

This rearrangement joins TRBV20-1 to TRBJ1-2, with D possibly being TRBD1 (5 bases). V was trimmed by 5 bases and J by 4 bases, leaving 14 bases between them. Germline CDR1 reads DFQATT; CDR2 reads SNEGSKA (reference sequence). The CDR3 extends over 13 amino acids. CDR3: CSAGRGLGYGYTF. The CDR3 nucleotides read TGCAGTGCTGGACGGGGGTTGGGCTATGGCTACACCTTC.